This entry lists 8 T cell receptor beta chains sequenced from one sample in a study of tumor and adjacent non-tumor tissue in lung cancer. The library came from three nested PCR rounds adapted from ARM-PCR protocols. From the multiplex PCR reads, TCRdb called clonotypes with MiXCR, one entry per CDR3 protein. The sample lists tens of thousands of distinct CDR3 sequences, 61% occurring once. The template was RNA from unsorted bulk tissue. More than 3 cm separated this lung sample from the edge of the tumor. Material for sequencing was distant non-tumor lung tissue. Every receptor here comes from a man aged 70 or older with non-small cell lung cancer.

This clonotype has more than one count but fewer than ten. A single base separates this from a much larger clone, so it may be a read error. The CDR3 sequence: CASNDYNTVELFF. The CDR3 DNA reads as TGTGCCAGCAATGATTATAACACCGTGGAGCTGTTTTTT. The chain recombines TRBV6-1 with TRBJ2-2; D gene uncertain. The germline V gene has CDR1 MNHNS and CDR2 SASEGT. The CDR3 extends over 13 amino acids.

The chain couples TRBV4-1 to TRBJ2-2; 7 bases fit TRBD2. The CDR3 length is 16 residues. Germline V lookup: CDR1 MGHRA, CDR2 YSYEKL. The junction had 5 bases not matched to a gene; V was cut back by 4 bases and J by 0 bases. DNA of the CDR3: TGCGCCAGCAGCCGATCCGGGACTACGAACACCGGGGAGCTGTTTTTT. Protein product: CASSRSGTTNTGELFF.

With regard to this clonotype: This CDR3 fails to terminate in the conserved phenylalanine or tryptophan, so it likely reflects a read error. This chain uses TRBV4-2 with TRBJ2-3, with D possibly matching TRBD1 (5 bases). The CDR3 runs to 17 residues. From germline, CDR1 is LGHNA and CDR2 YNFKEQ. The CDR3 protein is CASSQGRLATSTDTQYL. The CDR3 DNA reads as TGTGCCAGTAGCCAGGGTCGACTGGCGACTAGCACAGATACGCAGTATCTT.

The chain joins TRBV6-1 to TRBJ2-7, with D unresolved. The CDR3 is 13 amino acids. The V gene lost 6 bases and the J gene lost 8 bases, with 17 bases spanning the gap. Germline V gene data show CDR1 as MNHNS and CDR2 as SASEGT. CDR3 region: CASSFSWAGKQYF. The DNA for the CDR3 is TGTGCCAGCAGCTTTTCATGGGCTGGCAAGCAGTACTTC.

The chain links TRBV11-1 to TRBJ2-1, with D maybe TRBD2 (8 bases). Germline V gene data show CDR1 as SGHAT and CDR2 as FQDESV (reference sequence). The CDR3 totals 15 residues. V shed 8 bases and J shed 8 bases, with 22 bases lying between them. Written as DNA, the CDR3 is TGTGCCAGCGCTTACGGGAGGGCCGGGACAGATGAGCAGTTCTTC. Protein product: CASAYGRAGTDEQFF.

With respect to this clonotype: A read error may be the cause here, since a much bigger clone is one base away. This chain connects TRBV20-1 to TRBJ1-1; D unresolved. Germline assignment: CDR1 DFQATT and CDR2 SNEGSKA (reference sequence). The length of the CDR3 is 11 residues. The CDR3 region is CSARGTAEVFF. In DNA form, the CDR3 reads TGCAGTGCTAGAGGGACGGCTGAAGTTTTCTTT.

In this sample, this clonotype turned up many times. The CDR3: CSARDSTSVTETQYF. The DNA for the CDR3 is TGCAGTGCTAGAGATTCGACTAGCGTGACGGAGACCCAGTACTTC. This sequence joins TRBV20-1 and TRBJ2-5; 8 bases agree with TRBD2. V lost 0 bases and J lost 5; bases outside the gene matches: 8. The CDR3 loop spans 15 amino acids. Per the germline V gene, CDR1 is DFQATT and CDR2 is SNEGSKA (reference sequence).

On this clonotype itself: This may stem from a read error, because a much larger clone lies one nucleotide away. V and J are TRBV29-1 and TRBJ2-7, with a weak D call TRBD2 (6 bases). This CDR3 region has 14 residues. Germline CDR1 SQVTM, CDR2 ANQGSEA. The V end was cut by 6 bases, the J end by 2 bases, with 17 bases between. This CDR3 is CSVERAGSAYEQYF. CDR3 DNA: TGCAGCGTCGAGAGGGCCGGGAGCGCCTACGAGCAGTACTTC.